A single sample gave rise to the 15 T cell receptor beta chains below, sequenced in a study of T-cell reconstitution after alpha-beta-depleted transplantation in children. The TCRbeta library incorporated unique molecular identifiers. TCRdb re-analysed the PCR reads in MiXCR, keeping a single row per CDR3 protein. In the table there are about 610,000 distinct CDR3 sequences, about 10% of which are singletons. The sample consisted of PBMCs from the stem cell graft donor, taken from the stem cell graft. These receptors all come from a human donor who donated a stem cell graft to a child with acute myeloid leukemia.

This clonotype appeared a few times. The chain is built from TRBV10-2 and TRBJ2-5; the match to TRBD1 covers 8 bases. Germline CDR1 WSHSY, CDR2 SAAADI. V lost 3 bases and J lost 1; bases outside the gene matches: 7. The CDR3 runs to 16 residues. The chain's CDR3 is CASSDPRDRPQETQYF. The CDR3 DNA reads as TGCGCCAGCAGTGACCCCCGGGACAGGCCCCAAGAGACCCAGTACTTC.

This clonotype was counted between two and nine times. The chain carries TRBV20-1 and TRBJ1-1; maybe TRBD1 (5 bases). The CDR3 runs 18 residues. Trimming left V 4 bases short and J 0 bases short, with 24 bases between. CDR1 and CDR2 (germline): DFQATT, SNEGSKA (reference sequence). In nucleotides, the CDR3 is TGCAGTGCTATTCAGGCAGGGAGGGGTTTAGCGATGAACACTGAAGCTTTCTTT. It encodes CSAIQAGRGLAMNTEAFF.

This rearrangement joins TRBV7-9 to TRBJ1-1, with D uncertain. Looked up from germline, CDR1 is SEHNR and CDR2 is FQNEAQ (reference sequence). Trimming shortened V by 2 bases and J by 5 bases, and 12 bases separated the two germline ends. The CDR3 sequence is 14 residues long. As DNA, the CDR3 is TGTGCCAGCAGCTTAAAGGGAAGGGAGACTGAAGCTTTCTTT. This translates into CASSLKGRETEAFF. The full variable domain, rest sourced from reference TRBV7-9 and TRBJ1-1, is DTGVSQNPRHKITKRGQNVTFRCDPISEHNRLYWYRQTLGQGPEFLTYFQNEAQLEKSRLLSDRFSAERPKGSFSTLEIQRTEQGDSAMYLCASSLKGRETEAFFGQGTRLTVV.

In its sample, this clonotype was seen a few times. This chain links TRBV12-3 or TRBV12-4 with TRBJ1-5; 7 bases map to TRBD1. This CDR3 has 17 amino acids. Losses at the gene ends were 3 bases for V and 2 bases for J; bases not matched to a gene: 10. CDR3 DNA sequence: TGTGCCAGCAGTTTGGGCAGGGGGACGTTCGGCAATCAGCCCCAGCATTTT. Its protein is CASSLGRGTFGNQPQHF.

The V call is TRBV20-1, the J call TRBJ2-3, with 8 positions matching TRBD2. Germline-derived CDR1 and CDR2 are DFQATT and SNEGSKA (reference sequence). V was clipped by 0 bases and J by 4 bases; unmatched bases: 9. The CDR3 has 16 amino acids. The CDR3 DNA reads TGCAGTGCTAGAGATTTGATAGCGGGAACGGCAGATACGCAGTATTTT. Encoded protein: CSARDLIAGTADTQYF.

This clonotype has at least ten counts. The genes are TRBV20-1 and TRBJ2-7; D possibly uses TRBD1 or TRBD2 (5 bases each). There are 13 residues in the CDR3. Germline V gene lookup returns CDR1 DFQATT and CDR2 SNEGSKA (reference sequence). The germline V and J ends were trimmed by 6 bases and 4 bases, with 16 bases remaining between them. CDR3 DNA sequence: TGCAGTGCCAGCTGGGACCTTGGGTACGAGCAGTACTTC. Translation: CSASWDLGYEQYF.

The chain is built from TRBV20-1 and TRBJ1-6; the D is unclear. Trimming took 5 bases from V and 0 from J, leaving 17 bases between them. CDR3 length: 17 amino acids. CDR1 DFQATT and CDR2 SNEGSKA come from the germline V gene (reference sequence). The chain's CDR3 is CSAPQRTGSSYNSPLHF. The CDR3 region has the DNA TGCAGTGCTCCCCAAAGGACGGGAAGCTCCTATAATTCACCCCTCCACTTT.

CDR3 sequence: CASSLAGMYQETQYF. The CDR3 nucleotides read TGTGCCAGCAGCCTCGCCGGGATGTACCAAGAGACCCAGTACTTC. The rearrangement joins TRBV7-2 to TRBJ2-5; weak D call: TRBD2 (5 bases). Per germline, CDR1 SGHTA and CDR2 FQGNSA. Trimming took off 5 bases at V and 0 bases at J, with 13 bases between the two ends. The CDR3 has 15 residues.

This clonotype showed up many times. The rearrangement links TRBV12-3 or TRBV12-4 to TRBJ2-5, with a weak D call TRBD2 (6 bases). There are 13 residues in the CDR3. Trimming pared 2 bases from V and 4 bases from J, leaving 8 bases between. CDR3 protein: CASSLRGSETQYF. The CDR3, as DNA: TGTGCCAGCAGTTTACGGGGGTCAGAGACCCAGTACTTC.

This chain joins TRBV11-2 and TRBJ1-4; the D gene is possibly TRBD1 (6 bases). CDR3 length: 15 amino acids. Germline V gene sequence: CDR1 SGHAT, CDR2 FQNNGV. V lost 4 bases and J lost 8, with 17 bases in between. This CDR3 is CASSYARGSGEKLFF. In nucleotides, the CDR3 is TGTGCCAGCAGCTACGCCAGGGGTTCAGGAGAAAAACTGTTTTTT. Full variable domain (remainder filled in from reference TRBV11-2 and TRBJ1-4): EAGVAQSPRYKIIEKRQSVAFWCNPISGHATLYWYQQILGQGPKLLIQFQNNGVVDDSQLPKDRFSAERLKGVDSTLKIQPAKLEDSAVYLCASSYARGSGEKLFFGSGTQLSVL.

This clonotype was counted a single time. The rearrangement links TRBV30 to TRBJ1-5; D perhaps matches TRBD1 (5 bases). There are 15 residues in the CDR3. V lost 5 bases and J 4 bases, leaving 18 bases between the germline ends. CDR1 is GTSNPN and CDR2 is SVGIG in the germline V gene (reference sequence). The CDR3 sequence is CAWERGPGRNQPQHF. The CDR3 DNA reads as TGTGCCTGGGAAAGGGGTCCGGGGAGAAATCAGCCCCAGCATTTT.

This clonotype was seen a few times. V gene TRBV5-1 combines with J gene TRBJ1-2; D gene unclear. The germline CDR1 and CDR2 sequences are SGHRS and YFSETQ. The CDR3 covers 13 residues. The V end was cut by 0 bases, the J end by 5 bases, with 8 bases between. In DNA form, the CDR3 reads TGCGCCAGCAGCTTGGACCCGAGTTATGGCTACACCTTC. This gives the protein CASSLDPSYGYTF.

This clonotype was seen just once. The chain is built from TRBV20-1 and TRBJ2-7; tentatively, D is TRBD1 (7 bases). CDR1 is DFQATT, CDR2 SNEGSKA, per germline (reference sequence). This CDR3 region has 15 residues. The germline V and J ends were trimmed by 6 bases and 4 bases, with 22 bases remaining between them. CDR3 coding DNA: TGCAGTGCCCCAGTTCGCGGGACAGCCGTATACGAGCAGTACTTC. Translating gives CSAPVRGTAVYEQYF.

This clonotype was detected a few times. The CDR3 DNA reads TGTGCCAGCAGCCGTACCGGGTCTAACTATGGCTACACCTTC. It is translated as CASSRTGSNYGYTF. The V and J genes are TRBV7-6 and TRBJ1-2; D gene uncertain. The CDR3 has 14 amino acids. V was pared by 5 bases and J by 0 bases, with 10 bases between. The germline gives CDR1 SGHVS, CDR2 FNYEAQ.

This clonotype was found many times. The rearrangement links TRBV20-1 to TRBJ2-5; the D gene could be TRBD1 or TRBD2 (5 bases each). CDR1 and CDR2 from the germline V gene are DFQATT and SNEGSKA (reference sequence). Trimming removed 3 bases from V and 4 bases from J, with 6 bases in between. The CDR3 sequence is 11 residues long. The CDR3 sequence: CSASGTETQYF. The CDR3 coding sequence is TGCAGTGCTAGCGGGACAGAGACCCAGTACTTC.